Listed below are T cell receptor beta chains from one sample, sequenced in a study of cytomegalovirus exposure and HLA in healthy donors. Data came from immunoSEQ multiplex PCR; TCRdb stores just in-frame clones and leaves some out. The data contain 90,000 to 150,000 clones, 86% of them singletons. Specimen: PBMCs. The receptors were gathered from a man in his late teens or twenties in good health and CMV-seronegative. CDR3s include the opening cysteine and the closing phenylalanine or tryptophan. The D gene is left open where the match is weak. A clone size is listed for some rows: how often the clone was seen (once, few, many), or a class if it is expanded.

cdr3_length d_call clone_size j_call v_call cdr3_aa cdr3_nt
13 - - TRBJ1-5 TRBV6-5 CASREEPNQPQHF TGTGCCAGCAGGGAGGAACCCAATCAGCCCCAGCATTTT
13 - - TRBJ2-2 TRBV7-9 CASRADLSGELFF TGTGCCAGCAGAGCCGACTTGTCCGGGGAGCTGTTTTTT
15 - - TRBJ2-4 TRBV9 CASSVDGTPKNIQYF TGTGCCAGCAGCGTAGACGGGACACCCAAAAACATTCAGTACTTC
14 - - TRBJ2-5 TRBV5-6 CASSSAGIGETQYF TGTGCCAGCAGCTCGGCGGGGATCGGAGAGACCCAGTACTTC
15 - - TRBJ2-2 TRBV5-8 CASRRDSANTGELFF TGTGCCAGCAGGCGGGACAGCGCGAACACCGGGGAGCTGTTTTTT
15 TRBD2 - TRBJ2-7 TRBV6-5 CASRSPGLEFYEQYF TGTGCCAGCAGGAGTCCGGGACTAGAGTTCTACGAGCAGTACTTC
13 TRBD1 - TRBJ2-7 TRBV29-1 CSVEGQGVFEQYF TGCAGCGTTGAAGGACAGGGGGTATTCGAGCAGTACTTC
14 - - TRBJ1-1 TRBV2 CASSVKGGETGAFF TGTGCCAGCAGTGTAAAGGGAGGGGAGACGGGAGCTTTCTTT
16 TRBD1 - TRBJ1-6 TRBV23-1 CASSHPPDRVNSPLHF TGCGCCAGCAGTCATCCCCCGGACAGGGTTAATTCACCCCTCCACTTT
19 TRBD2 - TRBJ2-3 TRBV11-1 CASSLEASGAGGLTDTQYF TGTGCCAGCAGCTTAGAGGCCTCCGGGGCGGGGGGGCTGACAGATACGCAGTATTTT
15 TRBD1 - TRBJ2-7 TRBV27 CASSGPGQGRHEQYF TGTGCCAGCAGTGGACCGGGACAGGGACGCCACGAGCAGTACTTC
14 - - TRBJ1-2 TRBV19 CASSIGGRTDGYTF TGTGCCAGTAGTATCGGGGGGCGAACGGATGGCTACACCTTC
14 - - TRBJ1-2 TRBV5-6 CASSYRRTNYGYTF TGTGCCAGCAGCTACAGGCGCACTAACTATGGCTACACCTTC
13 - few TRBJ1-2 TRBV6-5 CASSATGEYGYTF TGTGCCAGCAGTGCGACAGGTGAATATGGCTACACCTTC
12 - - TRBJ1-2 TRBV5-4 CASSFTGNGYTF TGTGCCAGCAGCTTCACGGGGAATGGCTACACCTTC
16 TRBD2 once TRBJ2-1 TRBV5-1 CASSALGLAAYNEQFF TGCGCCAGCAGCGCTTTGGGCCTAGCGGCCTACAATGAGCAGTTCTTC
16 - - TRBJ2-4 TRBV7-2 CASSPRGGDRGNIQYF TGTGCCAGCAGCCCACGGGGGGGGGACAGAGGGAACATTCAGTACTTC